A single sample is the source of the 5 T cell receptor beta chains below, sequenced in a study of T cells in Graves' hyperthyroidism and ophthalmopathy. Using RNA transcripts as the source, TCR beta CDR3 regions were amplified. When the TCR CDR3 underwent first-round RT-PCR, the HTBI primer set was used. Each CDR3 protein is one row after TCRdb ran MiXCR on the multiplex PCR reads. Seen here are about 590,000 distinct CDR3 sequences, approximately 14% observed once, and the top ten hold about 7%. The material sequenced was blood. These receptors originate from a woman in her 30s with Graves' hyperthyroidism.

This clonotype was found many times. This chain connects TRBV7-2 to TRBJ2-2; 11 bases are shared with TRBD1. The CDR3 consists of 15 residues. Germline CDR1 reads SGHTA; CDR2 reads FQGNSA. Trimming took 5 bases from V and 7 from J; bases not matched to a gene: 6. CDR3 loop: CASSTGQGANGELFF. CDR3 nucleotides: TGTGCCAGCAGCACCGGACAGGGGGCAAACGGGGAGCTGTTTTTT. The full variable domain, completed using reference TRBV7-2 and TRBJ2-2, is GAGVSQSPSNKVTEKGKDVELRCDPISGHTALYWYRQSLGQGLEFLIYFQGNSAPDKSGLPSDRFSAERTGGSVSTLTIQRTQQEDSAVYLCASSTGQGANGELFFGEGSRLTVL.

This clonotype has at least ten counts. The chain uses TRBV27 and TRBJ1-1; TRBD1 might be the D (6 bases). CDR1 is MNHEY and CDR2 is SMNVEV in the germline V gene (reference sequence). V was trimmed by 0 bases and J by 7 bases, leaving 18 bases between them. This CDR3 spans 16 amino acids. CDR3: CASSLSHSRGLGEAFF. Here the CDR3 DNA reads TGTGCCAGCAGTTTATCCCATAGCCGGGGGCTAGGTGAAGCTTTCTTT.

This clonotype was counted many times. The junction does not match germline at one end; this may be a read error. The chain employs TRBV5-1 and TRBJ2-7, with TRBD2 as a possible D gene (5 bases). Germline CDR1 is SGHRS and CDR2 is YFSETQ. There are 12 residues in the CDR3. CDR3 DNA sequence: TGTGCCAGCAGCTTAGGAGGCTACGAGCAGTACTTC. Protein: CASSLGGYEQYF.

This clonotype showed up many times. The V call is TRBV13, the J call TRBJ2-1, with 9 positions matching TRBD2. The trim removed 5 bases at V and 7 bases at J, leaving 9 bases unmatched. Germline lookup yields CDR1 PRHDT and CDR2 FYEKMQ (reference sequence). This CDR3 spans 15 amino acids. CDR3 sequence: CASSLNQREANEQFF. The CDR3 region has the DNA TGTGCCAGCAGCCTTAACCAGCGGGAGGCAAATGAGCAGTTCTTC.

This clonotype was detected ten times or more. The chain links TRBV18 to TRBJ2-1, with D maybe TRBD2 (5 bases). CDR1 and CDR2 (germline): KGHSH, LQKENI. The V end was cut by 1 base, the J end by 0 bases, with 10 bases between. This CDR3 has 16 amino acids. The CDR3 DNA is TGTGCCAGCTCACCACGGCTGGGGAGCTCCTACAATGAGCAGTTCTTC. The encoded protein is CASSPRLGSSYNEQFF.